The source of this T cell receptor (beta chain) is a study of early T cells in non-severe SARS-CoV-2 infection. Study in general: Unsorted whole blood bulk RNA was sequenced, with unpaired chains.

The V and J ends lost 4 bases and 7 bases, in that order; junction bases with no gene match: 6. The CDR3 covers 14 residues. The V gene's germline CDR1 is KGHDR and CDR2 SFDVKD. cDNA molecules, individually, were tagged with unique molecular identifiers. TCRdb used MiXCR to reprocess the 5' RACE reads, holding one entry per CDR3 protein. In the table there are approximately 83,000 distinct CDR3 sequences, around 15% of which are singletons. This clonotype has at least ten counts. The chain employs TRBV24-1 and TRBJ1-1; 9 positions match TRBD1. The origin of this receptor is an adult who was a healthcare worker with PCR-confirmed SARS-CoV-2 infection or an uninfected control (not recorded which). Sequencing input: whole blood. CDR3 coding DNA: TGTGCCACCAGTGACGGACAGGGGTTTGGTGAAGCTTTCTTT. This encodes CATSDGQGFGEAFF.